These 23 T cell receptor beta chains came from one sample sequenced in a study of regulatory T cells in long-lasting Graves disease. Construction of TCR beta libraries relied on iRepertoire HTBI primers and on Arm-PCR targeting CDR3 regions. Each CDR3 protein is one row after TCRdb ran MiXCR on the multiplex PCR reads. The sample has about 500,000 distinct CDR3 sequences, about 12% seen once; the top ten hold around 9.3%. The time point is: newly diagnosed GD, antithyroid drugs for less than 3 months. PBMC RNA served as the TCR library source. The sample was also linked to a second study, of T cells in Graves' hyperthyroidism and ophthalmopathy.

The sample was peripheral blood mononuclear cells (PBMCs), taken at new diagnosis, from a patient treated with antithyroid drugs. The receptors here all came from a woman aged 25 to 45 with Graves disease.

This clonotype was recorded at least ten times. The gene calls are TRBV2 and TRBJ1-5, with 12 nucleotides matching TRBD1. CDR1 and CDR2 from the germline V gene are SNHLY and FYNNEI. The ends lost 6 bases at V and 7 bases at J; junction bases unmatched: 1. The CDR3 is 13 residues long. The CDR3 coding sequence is TGTGCCAGCAGCGGGACAGGGGGCCAGCCCCAGCATTTT. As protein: CASSGTGGQPQHF.

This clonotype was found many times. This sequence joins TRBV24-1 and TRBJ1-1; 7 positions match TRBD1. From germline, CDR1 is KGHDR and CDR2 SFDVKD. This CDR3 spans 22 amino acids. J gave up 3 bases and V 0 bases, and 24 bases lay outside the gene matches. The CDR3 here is CATSDLPENQDRPSLTDTEAFF. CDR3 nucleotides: TGTGCCACCAGTGATTTGCCCGAAAACCAGGACAGGCCTAGTTTGACGGACACTGAAGCTTTCTTT.

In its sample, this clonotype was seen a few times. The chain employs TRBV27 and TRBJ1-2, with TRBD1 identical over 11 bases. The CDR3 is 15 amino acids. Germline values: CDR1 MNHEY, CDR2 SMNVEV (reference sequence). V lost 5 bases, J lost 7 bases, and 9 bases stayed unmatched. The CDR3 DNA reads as TGTGCCAGCAGTGGTGCCGGGACAGGGGGACGTGGCTACACCTTC. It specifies CASSGAGTGGRGYTF.

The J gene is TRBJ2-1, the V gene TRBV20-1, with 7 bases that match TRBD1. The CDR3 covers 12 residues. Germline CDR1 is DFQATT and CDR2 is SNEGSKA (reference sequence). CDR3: CRAGTVYNEQFF. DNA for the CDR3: TGCAGAGCCGGGACAGTATACAATGAGCAGTTCTTC.

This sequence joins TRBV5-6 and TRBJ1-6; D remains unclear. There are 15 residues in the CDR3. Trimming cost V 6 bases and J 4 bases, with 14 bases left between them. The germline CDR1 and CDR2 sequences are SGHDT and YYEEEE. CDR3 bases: TGTGCCAGCATGAGGACTGAAGAGTATAATTCACCCCTCCACTTT. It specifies CASMRTEEYNSPLHF.

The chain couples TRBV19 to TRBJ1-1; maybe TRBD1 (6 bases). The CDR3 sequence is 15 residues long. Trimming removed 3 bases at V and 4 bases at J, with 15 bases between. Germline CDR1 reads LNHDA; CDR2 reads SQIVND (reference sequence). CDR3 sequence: CASSIAETGLTEAFF. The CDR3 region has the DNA TGTGCCAGTAGTATTGCGGAGACAGGTCTCACTGAAGCTTTCTTT.

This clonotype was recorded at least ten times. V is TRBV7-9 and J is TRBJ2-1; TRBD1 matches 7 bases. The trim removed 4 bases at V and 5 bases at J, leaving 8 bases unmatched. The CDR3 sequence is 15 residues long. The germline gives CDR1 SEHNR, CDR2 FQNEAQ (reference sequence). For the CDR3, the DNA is TGTGCCAGCAGCTCACGGACAGGTGGAAACAATGAGCAGTTCTTC. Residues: CASSSRTGGNNEQFF.

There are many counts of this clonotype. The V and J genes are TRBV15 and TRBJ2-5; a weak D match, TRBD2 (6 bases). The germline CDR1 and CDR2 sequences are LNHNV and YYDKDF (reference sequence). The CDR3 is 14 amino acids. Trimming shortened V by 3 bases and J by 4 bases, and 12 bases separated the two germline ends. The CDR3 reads CATSRERGGETQYF. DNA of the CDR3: TGTGCCACCAGCAGGGAGAGGGGAGGAGAGACCCAGTACTTC.

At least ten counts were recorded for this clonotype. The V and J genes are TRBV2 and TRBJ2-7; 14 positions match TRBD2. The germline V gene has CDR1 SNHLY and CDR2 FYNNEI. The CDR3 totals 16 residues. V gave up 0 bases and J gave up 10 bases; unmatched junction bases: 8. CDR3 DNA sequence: TGTGCCAGCAGTGAAGCCTGGGGACTAGCGGGAGTACGACAGTACTTC. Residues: CASSEAWGLAGVRQYF.

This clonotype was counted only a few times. CDR3 bases: TGCAGCGTCGTTGGGGGGGACACCGGGGAGCTGTTTTTT. Translating it yields CSVVGGDTGELFF. The V and J genes are TRBV29-1 and TRBJ2-2, with 7 bases aligning to TRBD2. This CDR3 contains 13 residues. Germline lookup yields CDR1 SQVTM and CDR2 ANQGSEA. Trimming cost V 6 bases and J 3 bases; bases outside gene matches: 4.

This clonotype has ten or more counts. The CDR3 loop reads CASSFELLGGNTEAFF. The CDR3 nucleotides read TGTGCCAGCAGTTTTGAACTCCTTGGGGGGAACACTGAAGCTTTCTTT. V and J are TRBV28 and TRBJ1-1, with D tentatively TRBD1 (5 bases). The CDR3 sequence is 16 residues long. Germline CDR1 and CDR2: MDHEN and SYDVKM. Deletions cut 3 bases from V and 1 base from J, with 15 bases between.

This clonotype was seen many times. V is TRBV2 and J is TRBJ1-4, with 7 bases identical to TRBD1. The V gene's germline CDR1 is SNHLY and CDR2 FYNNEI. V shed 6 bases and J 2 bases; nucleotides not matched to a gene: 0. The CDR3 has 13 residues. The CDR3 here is CASRQGTNEKLFF. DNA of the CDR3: TGTGCCAGCAGACAGGGGACTAATGAAAAACTGTTTTTT.

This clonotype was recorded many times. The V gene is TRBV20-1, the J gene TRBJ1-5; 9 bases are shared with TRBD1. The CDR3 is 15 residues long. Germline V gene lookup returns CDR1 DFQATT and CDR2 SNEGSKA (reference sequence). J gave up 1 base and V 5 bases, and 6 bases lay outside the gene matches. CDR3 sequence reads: CSAFTGGASNQPQHF. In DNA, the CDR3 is TGCAGTGCTTTTACAGGGGGCGCAAGCAATCAGCCCCAGCATTTT.

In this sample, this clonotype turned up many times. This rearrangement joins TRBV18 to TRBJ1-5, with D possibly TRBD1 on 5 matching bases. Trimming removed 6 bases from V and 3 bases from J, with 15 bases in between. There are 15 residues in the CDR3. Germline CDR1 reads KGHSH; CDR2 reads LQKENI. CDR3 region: CASSQFGAINQPQHF. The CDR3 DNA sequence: TGTGCCAGCTCCCAATTCGGGGCTATCAATCAGCCCCAGCATTTT.

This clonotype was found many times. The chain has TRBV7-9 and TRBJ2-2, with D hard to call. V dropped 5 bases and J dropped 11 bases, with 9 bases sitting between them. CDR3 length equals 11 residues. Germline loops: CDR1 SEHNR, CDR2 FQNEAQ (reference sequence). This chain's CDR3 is CASSPELELFF. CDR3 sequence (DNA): TGTGCCAGCAGCCCGGAACTAGAGCTGTTTTTT.

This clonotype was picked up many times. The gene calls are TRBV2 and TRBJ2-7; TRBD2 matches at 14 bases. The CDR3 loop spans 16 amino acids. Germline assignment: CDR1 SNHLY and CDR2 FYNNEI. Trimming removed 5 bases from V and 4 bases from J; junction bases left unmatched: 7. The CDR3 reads CASSSGLAGVLYEQYF. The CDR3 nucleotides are TGTGCCAGCAGTTCGGGACTAGCGGGAGTCTTATACGAGCAGTACTTC.

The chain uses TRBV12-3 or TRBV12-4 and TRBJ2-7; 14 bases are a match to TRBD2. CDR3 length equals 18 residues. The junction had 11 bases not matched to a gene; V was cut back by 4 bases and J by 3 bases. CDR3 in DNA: TGTGCCAGCAGTTCAGCGACTAGCGGGAGGGCCCTACACTACGAGCAGTACTTC. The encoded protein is CASSSATSGRALHYEQYF.

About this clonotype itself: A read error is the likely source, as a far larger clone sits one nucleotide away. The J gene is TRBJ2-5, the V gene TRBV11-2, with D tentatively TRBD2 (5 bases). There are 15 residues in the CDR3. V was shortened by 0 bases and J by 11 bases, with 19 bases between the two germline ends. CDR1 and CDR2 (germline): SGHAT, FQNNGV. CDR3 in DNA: TGTGCCAGCAGCTTAGAACGGGAATGGTACAATGAGCAGTACTTC. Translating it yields CASSLEREWYNEQYF.

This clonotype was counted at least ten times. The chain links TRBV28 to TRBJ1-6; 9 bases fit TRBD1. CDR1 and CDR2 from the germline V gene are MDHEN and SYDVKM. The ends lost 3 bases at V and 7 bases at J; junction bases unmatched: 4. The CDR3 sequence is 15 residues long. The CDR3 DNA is TGTGCCAGCAGTTTTATCGGACAGGGGAATTCACCCCTCCACTTT. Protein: CASSFIGQGNSPLHF.

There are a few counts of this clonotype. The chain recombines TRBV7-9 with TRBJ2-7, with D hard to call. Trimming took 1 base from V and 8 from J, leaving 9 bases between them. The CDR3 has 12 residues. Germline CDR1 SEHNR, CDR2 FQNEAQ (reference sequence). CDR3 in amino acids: CASSLEGNKQYF. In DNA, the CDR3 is TGTGCCAGCAGCTTAGAGGGAAACAAGCAGTACTTC.

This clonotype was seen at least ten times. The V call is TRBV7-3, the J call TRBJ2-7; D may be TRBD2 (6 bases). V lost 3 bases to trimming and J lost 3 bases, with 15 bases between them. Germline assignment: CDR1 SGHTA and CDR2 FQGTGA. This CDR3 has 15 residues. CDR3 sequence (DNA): TGTGCCAGCAGCTTGGGACCTACGGGGGACTACGAGCAGTACTTC. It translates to CASSLGPTGDYEQYF.

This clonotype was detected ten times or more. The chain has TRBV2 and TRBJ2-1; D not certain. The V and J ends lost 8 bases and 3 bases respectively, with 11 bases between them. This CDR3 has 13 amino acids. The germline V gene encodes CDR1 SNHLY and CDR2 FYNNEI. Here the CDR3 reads CASLASRYNEQFF. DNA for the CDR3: TGTGCCAGCCTTGCAAGTCGCTACAATGAGCAGTTCTTC.

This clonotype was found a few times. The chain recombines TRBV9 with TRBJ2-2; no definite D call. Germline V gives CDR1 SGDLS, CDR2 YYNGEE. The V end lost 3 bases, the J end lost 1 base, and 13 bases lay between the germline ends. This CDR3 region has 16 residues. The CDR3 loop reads CASSGHRTLNTGELFF. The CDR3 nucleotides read TGTGCCAGCAGCGGGCACCGGACCCTGAACACCGGGGAGCTGTTTTTT.